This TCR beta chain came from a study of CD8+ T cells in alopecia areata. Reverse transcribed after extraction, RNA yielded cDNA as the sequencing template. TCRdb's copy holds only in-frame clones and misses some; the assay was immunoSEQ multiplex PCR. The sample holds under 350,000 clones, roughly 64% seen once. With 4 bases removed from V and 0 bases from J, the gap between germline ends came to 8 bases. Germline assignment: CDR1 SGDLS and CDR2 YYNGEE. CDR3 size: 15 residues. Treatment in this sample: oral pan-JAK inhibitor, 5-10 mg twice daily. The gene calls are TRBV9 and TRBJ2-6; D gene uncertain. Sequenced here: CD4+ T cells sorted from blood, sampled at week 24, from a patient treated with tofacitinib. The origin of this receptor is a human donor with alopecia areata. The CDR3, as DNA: TGTGCCAGCAGCCTCGACAACTCTGGGGCCAACGTCCTGACTTTC. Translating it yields CASSLDNSGANVLTF.